Listed below are T cell receptor beta chains from one sample, sequenced in a study of CD8 T cells in ankylosing spondylitis. Each CDR3 protein is one row after TCRdb ran MiXCR on the 5' RACE reads. This sample carries roughly 440,000 distinct CDR3 sequences, roughly a sixth of them seen once, and the ten largest clones take over 1%. The specimen was blood, either unsorted or a sorted T cell fraction (not recorded which). These receptors came from a male donor with ankylosing spondylitis. The conserved cysteine and the conserved F or W are not part of the CDR3 here. The size entry is marked missing in some rows and otherwise reads once, few, many or a size class.

len	abundance	j_gene	v_gene	CDR3aa
14	many	TRBJ2-2	TRBV4-1	ASTRALAGGAGELF
12	few	TRBJ2-5	TRBV29-1	SVLEPRFGETQY
12	once	TRBJ1-3	TRBV6-1	ASRTPGSGNTIY
12	few	TRBJ1-2	TRBV28	ASQDPRQRNGYT
12	few	TRBJ1-5	TRBV20-1	STIRDRNNQPQH
12	-	TRBJ2-5	TRBV5-1	ASSLQAPPETQY
14	many	TRBJ2-4	TRBV7-2	ASSLMGGLAGNIQY
12	few	TRBJ2-2	TRBV5-1	ASSAGWNTGELF
14	-	TRBJ2-1	TRBV6-4	ASSPQGGTVYNEQF
11	-	TRBJ2-7	TRBV15	ATSRDVAGEQY
11	few	TRBJ1-2	TRBV29-1	SVVAGESYGYT
11	-	TRBJ2-1	TRBV6-6	ASRYGESNEQF
9	few	TRBJ2-7	TRBV5-1	ASSGRGEQY
10	few	TRBJ2-7	TRBV7-9	ASSAPTYEQY
13	-	TRBJ2-2	TRBV18	ASSPPSAGRGELF
14	-	TRBJ2-3	TRBV20-1	SASTGPYFRTDTQY
13	once	TRBJ2-1	TRBV18	ASSPTLAGGNEQF
15	-	TRBJ1-3	TRBV25-1	ASSDIGQGFSGNTIY